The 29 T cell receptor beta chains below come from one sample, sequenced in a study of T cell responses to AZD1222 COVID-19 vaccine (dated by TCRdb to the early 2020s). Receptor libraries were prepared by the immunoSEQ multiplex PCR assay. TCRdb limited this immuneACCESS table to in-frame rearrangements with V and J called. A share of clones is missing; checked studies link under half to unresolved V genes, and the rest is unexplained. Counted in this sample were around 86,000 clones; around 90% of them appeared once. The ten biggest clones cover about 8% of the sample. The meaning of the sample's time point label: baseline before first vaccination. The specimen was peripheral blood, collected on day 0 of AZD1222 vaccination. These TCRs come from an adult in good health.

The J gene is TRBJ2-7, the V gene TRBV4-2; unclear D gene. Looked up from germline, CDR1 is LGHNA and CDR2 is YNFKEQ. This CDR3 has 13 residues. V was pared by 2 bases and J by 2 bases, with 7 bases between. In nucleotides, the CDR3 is TGTGCCAGCAGCCAACTTCCCACCTACGAGCAGTACTTC. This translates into CASSQLPTYEQYF.

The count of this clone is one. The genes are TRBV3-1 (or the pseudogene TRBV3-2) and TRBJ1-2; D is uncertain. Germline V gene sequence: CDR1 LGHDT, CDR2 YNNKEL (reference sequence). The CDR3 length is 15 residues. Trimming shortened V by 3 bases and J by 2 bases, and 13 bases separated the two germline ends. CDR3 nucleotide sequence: TGTGCCAGCAGCCAGGTGGGCGTCGGGAACTATGGCTACACCTTC. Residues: CASSQVGVGNYGYTF.

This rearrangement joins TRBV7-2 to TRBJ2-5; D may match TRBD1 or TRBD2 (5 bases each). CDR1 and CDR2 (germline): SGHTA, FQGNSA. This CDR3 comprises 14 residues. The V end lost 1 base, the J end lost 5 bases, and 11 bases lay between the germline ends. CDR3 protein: CASSLGGAGETQYF. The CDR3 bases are TGTGCCAGCAGCTTAGGAGGGGCTGGTGAGACCCAGTACTTC.

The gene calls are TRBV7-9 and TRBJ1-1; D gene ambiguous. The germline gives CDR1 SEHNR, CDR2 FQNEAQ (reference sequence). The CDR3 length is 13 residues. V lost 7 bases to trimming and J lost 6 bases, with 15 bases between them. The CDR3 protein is CASTASGGAEAFF. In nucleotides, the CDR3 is TGTGCCAGCACCGCCTCGGGCGGGGCTGAAGCTTTCTTT.

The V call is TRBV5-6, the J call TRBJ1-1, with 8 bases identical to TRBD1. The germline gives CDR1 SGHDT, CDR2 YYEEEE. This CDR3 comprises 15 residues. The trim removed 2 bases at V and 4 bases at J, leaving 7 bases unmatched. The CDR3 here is CASSFLTGVITEAFF. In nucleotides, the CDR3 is TGTGCCAGCAGCTTCCTGACAGGGGTGATCACTGAAGCTTTCTTT.

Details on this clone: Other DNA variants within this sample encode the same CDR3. CDR3 sequence (DNA): TGTGCCAGCAGATCGGAGGGGGGTGGCTACACCTTC. This codes for CASRSEGGGYTF. The J gene is TRBJ1-2, the V gene TRBV12-3 or TRBV12-4, with a weak D call TRBD1 (6 bases). CDR3 length equals 12 residues. V was pared by 6 bases and J by 7 bases, with 12 bases between.

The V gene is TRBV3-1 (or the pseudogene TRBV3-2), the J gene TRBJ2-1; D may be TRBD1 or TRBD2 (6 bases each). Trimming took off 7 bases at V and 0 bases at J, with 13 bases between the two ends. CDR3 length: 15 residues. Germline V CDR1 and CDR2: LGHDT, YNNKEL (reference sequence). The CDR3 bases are TGTGCCAGCACCCCGGGGGCGGACTCCTACAATGAGCAGTTCTTC. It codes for CASTPGADSYNEQFF.

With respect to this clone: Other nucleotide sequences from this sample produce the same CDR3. The CDR3 here is CASSLRAVNTEAFF. As DNA, the CDR3 is TGCGCCAGCAGCTTGCGGGCAGTGAACACTGAAGCTTTCTTT. The V call is TRBV5-1, the J call TRBJ1-1; D is uncertain. V lost 1 base and J 0 bases, leaving 7 bases between the germline ends. The CDR3 runs to 14 residues. Germline CDR1 reads SGHRS; CDR2 reads YFSETQ. The variable domain in full, with the rest retrieved from reference TRBV5-1 and TRBJ1-1, is KAGVTQTPRYLIKTRGQQVTLSCSPISGHRSVSWYQQTPGQGLQFLFEYFSETQRNKGNFPGRFSGRQFSNSRSEMNVSTLELGDSALYLCASSLRAVNTEAFFGQGTRLTVV.

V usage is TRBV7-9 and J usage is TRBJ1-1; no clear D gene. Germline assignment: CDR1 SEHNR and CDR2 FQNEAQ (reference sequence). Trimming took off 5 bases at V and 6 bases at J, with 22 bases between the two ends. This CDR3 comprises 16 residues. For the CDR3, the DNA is TGTGCCAGCAGCCAGGCAGGACCCTCCCCGACGGCTGAAGCTTTCTTT. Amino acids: CASSQAGPSPTAEAFF.

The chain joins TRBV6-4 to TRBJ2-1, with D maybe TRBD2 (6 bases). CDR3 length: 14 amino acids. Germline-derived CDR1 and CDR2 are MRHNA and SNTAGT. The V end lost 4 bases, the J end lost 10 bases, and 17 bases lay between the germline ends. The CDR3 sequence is CASSGGDGPGEQFF. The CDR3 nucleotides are TGTGCCAGCAGTGGGGGGGACGGCCCGGGGGAGCAGTTCTTC.

CDR3 in amino acids: CSAQGPSGGDEQYF. As DNA, the CDR3 is TGCAGCGCCCAGGGGCCCAGCGGTGGTGACGAGCAGTACTTC. The chain joins TRBV29-1 to TRBJ2-7; the D gene is possibly TRBD1 (6 bases). The CDR3 has 14 amino acids. V was cut by 7 bases and J by 5 bases, with 21 bases left in between. The germline V gene encodes CDR1 SQVTM and CDR2 ANQGSEA.

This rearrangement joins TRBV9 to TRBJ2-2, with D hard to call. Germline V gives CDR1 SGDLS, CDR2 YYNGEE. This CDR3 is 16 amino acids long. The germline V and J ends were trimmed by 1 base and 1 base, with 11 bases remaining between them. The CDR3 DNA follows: TGTGCCAGCAGCGTATCCCCAGGATTGAACACCGGGGAGCTGTTTTTT. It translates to CASSVSPGLNTGELFF.

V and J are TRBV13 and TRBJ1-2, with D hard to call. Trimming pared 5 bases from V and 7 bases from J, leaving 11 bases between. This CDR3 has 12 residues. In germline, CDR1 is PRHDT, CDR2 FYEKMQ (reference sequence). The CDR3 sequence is CASSPSLGGYTF. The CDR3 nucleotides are TGTGCCAGCAGCCCCTCATTGGGTGGCTACACCTTC.

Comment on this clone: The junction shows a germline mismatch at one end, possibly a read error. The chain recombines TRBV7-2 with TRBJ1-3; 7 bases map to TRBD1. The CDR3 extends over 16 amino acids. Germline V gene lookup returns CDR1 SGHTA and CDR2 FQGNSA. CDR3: CASSLGQRLSGDTIYF. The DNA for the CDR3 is TGTGCCAGCAGCTTGGGACAGCGCCTCTCTGGAGACACCATATATTTT.

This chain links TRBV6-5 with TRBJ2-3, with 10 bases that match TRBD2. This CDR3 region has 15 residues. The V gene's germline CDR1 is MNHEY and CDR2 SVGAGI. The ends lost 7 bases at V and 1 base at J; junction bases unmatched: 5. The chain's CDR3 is CASKISGGRTDTQYF. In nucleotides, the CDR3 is TGTGCCAGCAAAATTAGCGGGGGGCGCACAGATACGCAGTATTTT.

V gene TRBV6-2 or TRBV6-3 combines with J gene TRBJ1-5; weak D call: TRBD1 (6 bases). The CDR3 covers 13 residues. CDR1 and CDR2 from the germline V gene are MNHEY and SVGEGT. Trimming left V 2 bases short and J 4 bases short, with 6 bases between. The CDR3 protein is CASSYDRNQPQHF. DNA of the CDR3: TGTGCCAGCAGTTACGACAGGAATCAGCCCCAGCATTTT.

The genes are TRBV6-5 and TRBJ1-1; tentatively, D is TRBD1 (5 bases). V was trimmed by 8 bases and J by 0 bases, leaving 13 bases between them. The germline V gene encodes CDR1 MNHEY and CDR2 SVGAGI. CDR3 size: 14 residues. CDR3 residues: CASLGRGVNTEAFF. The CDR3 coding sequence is TGTGCCAGCCTCGGGAGGGGCGTGAACACTGAAGCTTTCTTT.

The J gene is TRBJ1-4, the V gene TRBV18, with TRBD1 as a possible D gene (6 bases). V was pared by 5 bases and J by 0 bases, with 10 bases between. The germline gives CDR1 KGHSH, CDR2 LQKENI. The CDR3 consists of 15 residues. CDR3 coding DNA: TGTGCCAGCTCAAAACGGACAGCAACTAATGAAAAACTGTTTTTT. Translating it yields CASSKRTATNEKLFF.

For the CDR3, the DNA is TGTGCCAGCTCACCAGGGATCTCTGGAAACACCATATATTTT. This gives the protein CASSPGISGNTIYF. This chain joins TRBV18 and TRBJ1-3, with D unclear. V was trimmed by 2 bases and J by 0 bases, leaving 5 bases between them. This CDR3 region has 14 residues. The germline CDR1 and CDR2 sequences are KGHSH and LQKENI. Together with reference TRBV18 and TRBJ1-3, the CDR3 gives the full variable domain: NAGVMQNPRHLVRRRGQEARLRCSPMKGHSHVYWYRQLPEEGLKFMVYLQKENIIDESGMPKERFSAEFPKEGPSILRIQQVVRGDSAAYFCASSPGISGNTIYFGEGSWLTVV.

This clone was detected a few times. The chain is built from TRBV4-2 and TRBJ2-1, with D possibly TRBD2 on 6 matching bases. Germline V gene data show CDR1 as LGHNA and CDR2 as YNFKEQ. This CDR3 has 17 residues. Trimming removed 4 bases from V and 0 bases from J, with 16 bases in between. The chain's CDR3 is CASSPPLAGSSYNEQFF. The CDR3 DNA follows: TGTGCCAGCAGCCCTCCCCTGGCGGGGAGCTCCTACAATGAGCAGTTCTTC.

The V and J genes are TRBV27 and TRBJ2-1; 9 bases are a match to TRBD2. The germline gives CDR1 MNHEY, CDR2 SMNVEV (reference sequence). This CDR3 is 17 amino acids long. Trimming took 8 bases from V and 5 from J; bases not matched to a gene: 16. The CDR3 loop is CASQTAQRGAHHNEQFF. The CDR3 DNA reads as TGTGCCAGCCAAACAGCCCAGCGGGGGGCGCATCACAATGAGCAGTTCTTC.

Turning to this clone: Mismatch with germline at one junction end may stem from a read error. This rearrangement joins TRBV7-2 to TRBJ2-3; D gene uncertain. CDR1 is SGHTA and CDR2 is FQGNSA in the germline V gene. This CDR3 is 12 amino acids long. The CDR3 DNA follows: TGTGCCAGCAGCCCCGGGTCCGGACGCCCAAGATTT. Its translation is CASSPGSGRPRF. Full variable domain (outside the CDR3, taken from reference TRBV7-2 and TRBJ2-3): GAGVSQSPSNKVTEKGKDVELRCDPISGHTALYWYRQSLGQGLEFLIYFQGNSAPDKSGLPSDRFSAERTGGSVSTLTIQRTQQEDSAVYLCASSPGSGRPRFGPGTRLTVL.

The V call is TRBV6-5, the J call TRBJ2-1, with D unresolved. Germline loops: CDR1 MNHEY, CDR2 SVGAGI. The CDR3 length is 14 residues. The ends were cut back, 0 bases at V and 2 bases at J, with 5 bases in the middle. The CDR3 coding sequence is TGTGCCAGCAGTTACTCCGGGCCCTACAATGAGCAGTTCTTC. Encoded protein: CASSYSGPYNEQFF.

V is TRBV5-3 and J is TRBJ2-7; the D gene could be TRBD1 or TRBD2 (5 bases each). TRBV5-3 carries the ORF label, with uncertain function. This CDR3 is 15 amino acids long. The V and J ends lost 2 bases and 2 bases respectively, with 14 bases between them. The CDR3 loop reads CARSFRDASTYEQYF. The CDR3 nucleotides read TGTGCCAGAAGCTTCCGGGACGCAAGTACCTACGAGCAGTACTTC.

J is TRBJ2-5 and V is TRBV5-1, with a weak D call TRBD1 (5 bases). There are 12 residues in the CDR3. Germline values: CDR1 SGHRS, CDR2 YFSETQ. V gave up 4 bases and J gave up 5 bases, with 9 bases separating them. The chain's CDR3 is CASSPGWETQYF. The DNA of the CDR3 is TGCGCCAGCAGCCCAGGGTGGGAGACCCAGTACTTC. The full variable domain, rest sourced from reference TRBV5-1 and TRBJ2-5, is KAGVTQTPRYLIKTRGQQVTLSCSPISGHRSVSWYQQTPGQGLQFLFEYFSETQRNKGNFPGRFSGRQFSNSRSEMNVSTLELGDSALYLCASSPGWETQYFGPGTRLLVL.

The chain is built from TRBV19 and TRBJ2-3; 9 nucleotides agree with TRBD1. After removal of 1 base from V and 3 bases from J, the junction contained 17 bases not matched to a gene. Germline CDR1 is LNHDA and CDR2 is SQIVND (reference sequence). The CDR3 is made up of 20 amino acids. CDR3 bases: TGTGCCAGTAGTATAGGTTTTGGGACAGGGATCGGAGAAGGGACAGATACGCAGTATTTT. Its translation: CASSIGFGTGIGEGTDTQYF.

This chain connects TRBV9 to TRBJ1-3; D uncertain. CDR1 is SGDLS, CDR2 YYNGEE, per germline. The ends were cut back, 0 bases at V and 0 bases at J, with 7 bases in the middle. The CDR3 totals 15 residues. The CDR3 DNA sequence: TGTGCCAGCAGCGTAGACGATTACTCTGGAAACACCATATATTTT. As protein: CASSVDDYSGNTIYF.

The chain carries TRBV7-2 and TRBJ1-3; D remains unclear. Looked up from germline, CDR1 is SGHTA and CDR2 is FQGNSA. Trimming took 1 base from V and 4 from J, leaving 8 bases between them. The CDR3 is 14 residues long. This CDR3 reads CASSLGLAGNTIYF. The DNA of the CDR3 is TGTGCCAGCAGCTTAGGGTTGGCGGGAAACACCATATATTTT.

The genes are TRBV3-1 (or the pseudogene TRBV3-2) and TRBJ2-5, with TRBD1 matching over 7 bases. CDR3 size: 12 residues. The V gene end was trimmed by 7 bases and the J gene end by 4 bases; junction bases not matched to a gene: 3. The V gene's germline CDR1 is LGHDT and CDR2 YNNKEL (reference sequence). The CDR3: CASNRQGETQYF. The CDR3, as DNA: TGTGCCAGCAACCGACAGGGAGAGACCCAGTACTTC.